This T cell receptor beta chain was captured in a study of CD8+ T cells in alopecia areata listed by TCRdb under 2018. General notes on the study: Skin from C3H/HeJ donors with spontaneous alopecia (roughly 6-13 months old) was grafted onto female C3H/HeJ recipients that were roughly 6-11 weeks old. To study T cell clonal expansion in alopecia areata, the researchers applied high-throughput TCRbeta sequencing to both the C3H/HeJ mouse model and human patients. On the human side, TCRbeta sequencing was run on scalp tissue and on sorted CD4+ and CD8+ peripheral blood T cells from healthy controls and from alopecia areata patients with either patchy or totalis/universalis disease. Clonality in the scalp was compared among normal scalp (n=4), patchy alopecia areata scalp (n=8), and alopecia totalis/universalis scalp (n=8). RNA came from the PAXgene miRNA kit for fixed scalp, the miRNeasy kit for PBMCs, and the RNeasy kit for mouse skin. TCRbeta CDR3 regions were amplified by immunoSEQ multiplex PCR with 35 Vbeta forward and 13 Jbeta reverse primers. Paper-wide results and their limitations: Compared with normal scalp, lesional scalp, particularly in alopecia totalis/universalis, had higher clonality and more expanded CD8+ clones, which suggests antigenic drive. Compared with mice, TCR sequences shared between patients were less clear, possibly partly because of HLA diversity across the patient population. Scalp TCR repertoire analysis is complicated because resident alphabeta T cells in normal human skin are also sequenced, whereas mouse skin is dominated by gammadelta T cells.

Libraries were built with the immunoSEQ multiplex PCR assay. RNA was extracted from all samples and reverse transcribed into cDNA as template for TCR sequencing. SuperScript III was used to make first-strand cDNA, primed with a 2:1 mix of oligo-dT and random hexamers. A synthetic immune receptor repertoire was used to gauge amplification bias, and whatever bias remained was removed computationally. Libraries were sequenced on Illumina HiSeq with 60 bp reads covering the CDR3, read from J toward V. The original methods were these. After raw reads were preprocessed to remove errors, the CDR3 was defined following IMGT conventions as running from the conserved cysteine to phenylalanine. Clonality was calculated as 1 minus Shannon entropy normalized by log2 of the number of productive unique TCRs. Whether scalp clones were CD4 or CD8 was inferred by matching scalp TCRbeta sequences against CD4 and CD8 repertoires sorted from blood. The immuneACCESS repertoire file appears here via TCRdb, limited to in-frame rearrangements. These files lack a portion of the clones; in checked studies, under half of the deficit traces to unresolved V genes, and the cause of the others is not known. For V, J and clone size, that table is used; D and trimming come from the DNA. With 200,000 to 300,000 clones recorded, this sample contains no clone counted only once. The ten top clones hold about 1.1% of the sample.

Pooled mouse cutaneous lymph node cells were stained for CD4, CD8alpha, NKG2D, NKG2ACE and other markers and were then sorted on a BD Influx. This clone was recorded a few times. Its cognate antigen has yet to be identified. In this entry, gene names and germline sequences are mouse ones. The CDR3 end falls 3 residues outside the read, so it is completed with the germline J gene. The CDR3 contains 18 residues, cysteine and phenylalanine counted. Shown are 45 bases from within the CDR3, in frame from base 1. V loses 0 bases of germline sequence and J loses 0 bases, and the interval between the two ends is 13 bases. From a lookup of the germline V gene (reference sequence), CDR1 and CDR2 are NNHNN and SYGAGS.

Sequenced sample: CD4+ T cells sorted from a lymph node. The chain joins TRBV13-2 to TRBJ1-6; a tentative D match to TRBD1 spans 6 bases. TRBJ1-6 is an ORF for which the function is uncertain. The receptor was derived from a C3H/HeJ mouse with alopecia areata. The MHC haplotype for this mouse line is H2-k. CDR3 region: CASGDARGINSYNSPLYF. CDR3 DNA (partial): TGTGCCAGCGGTGATGCAAGGGGGATTAATTCCTATAATTCGCCC.